These T cell receptor beta chains were read from a single sample in a study of cytotoxic CD8 clonotypes in ibrutinib-treated CLL. The protocol was immunoSEQ multiplex PCR, while the TCRdb copy is restricted to in-frame clones and leaves out a portion. The data contain 300,000 to 350,000 clones, approximately 80% of them seen just once; the ten biggest clones take up 6.5% to 8.5%. Sequencing used PBMCs, obtained before ibrutinib treatment. Receptors were obtained from a human donor with chronic lymphocytic leukemia. Each CDR3 is given with its conserved first and last residue. The order of the fields is CDR3 DNA, CDR3 protein, clone size, V gene, CDR3 length, J gene, D gene. D genes are given only for firm matches. Clone size is given for some rows only: seen once, a few or many times, or a class if the clone is expanded.

cdr3_nt: TGTGCCAGTAAAACTCTACTAGCGGGAGGTAGAAGTGAGCAGTTCTTC; cdr3_aa: CASKTLLAGGRSEQFF; clone_size: .; v_call: TRBV19; cdr3_length: 16; j_call: TRBJ2-1; d_call: TRBD2
cdr3_nt: TGTGCCAGCAGCCCGATTACAGGCCGCCCTAGCACAGATACGCAGTATTTT; cdr3_aa: CASSPITGRPSTDTQYF; clone_size: .; v_call: TRBV4-2; cdr3_length: 17; j_call: TRBJ2-3; d_call: .
cdr3_nt: TGTGCCGGAGAAGAAAGGACAGGGAACTACGAGCAGTACTTC; cdr3_aa: CAGEERTGNYEQYF; clone_size: .; v_call: TRBV2; cdr3_length: 14; j_call: TRBJ2-7; d_call: TRBD1
cdr3_nt: TGCAGCGTTGCTACAGGGAATTACAATGAGCAGTTCTTC; cdr3_aa: CSVATGNYNEQFF; clone_size: .; v_call: TRBV29-1; cdr3_length: 13; j_call: TRBJ2-1; d_call: .
cdr3_nt: TGTGCCAGCAGCCCAGATGCGGAGGCAGGGTATGGCTACACCTTC; cdr3_aa: CASSPDAEAGYGYTF; clone_size: .; v_call: TRBV7-3; cdr3_length: 15; j_call: TRBJ1-2; d_call: .
cdr3_nt: TGTGCCAGTAGTACCCCTCGGGGAGTAGACGGAAACACCATATATTTT; cdr3_aa: CASSTPRGVDGNTIYF; clone_size: .; v_call: TRBV19; cdr3_length: 16; j_call: TRBJ1-3; d_call: .
cdr3_nt: TGCGCCAGCAGTGAGTCTGGGAAGGTTTGGGAGCAGTACTTC; cdr3_aa: CASSESGKVWEQYF; clone_size: .; v_call: TRBV10-1; cdr3_length: 14; j_call: TRBJ2-7; d_call: .
cdr3_nt: TGTGCCAGCAGGCGACTTACAGGGGACACTGAAGCTTTCTTT; cdr3_aa: CASRRLTGDTEAFF; clone_size: .; v_call: TRBV2; cdr3_length: 14; j_call: TRBJ1-1; d_call: TRBD1
cdr3_nt: TGTGCCAGCACCCCATCGCGGGAAAGCCCGTACTTC; cdr3_aa: CASTPSRESPYF; clone_size: .; v_call: TRBV7-2; cdr3_length: 12; j_call: TRBJ2-7; d_call: .
cdr3_nt: TGTGCCAGCAGCCTTGAGCCTGACAGGGCGACTTACGAGCAGTACTTC; cdr3_aa: CASSLEPDRATYEQYF; clone_size: .; v_call: TRBV7-8; cdr3_length: 16; j_call: TRBJ2-7; d_call: TRBD1
cdr3_nt: TGTGCCAGCAGCGTAGTGGTAGCGGGATACAATGAGCAGTTCTTC; cdr3_aa: CASSVVVAGYNEQFF; clone_size: once; v_call: TRBV9; cdr3_length: 15; j_call: TRBJ2-1; d_call: TRBD2
cdr3_nt: TGTGCCAGCAGCACAGGACTAGTGGGTTTAGAGACCCAGTACTTC; cdr3_aa: CASSTGLVGLETQYF; clone_size: .; v_call: TRBV7-6; cdr3_length: 15; j_call: TRBJ2-5; d_call: TRBD2
cdr3_nt: TGTGCCAGCAGCCAAGATCTTCTGGGGGCTAGTCACGAGCAGTACTTC; cdr3_aa: CASSQDLLGASHEQYF; clone_size: .; v_call: TRBV4-2; cdr3_length: 16; j_call: TRBJ2-7; d_call: .
cdr3_nt: TGTGCCAGCAGCCCGCTGGTCGAGGGGGTAGCTTTCTTT; cdr3_aa: CASSPLVEGVAFF; clone_size: .; v_call: TRBV13; cdr3_length: 13; j_call: TRBJ1-1; d_call: .
cdr3_nt: TGTGCCAGCTCACCGCTAGCGGGAGCAAGAAATGAGCAGTTCTTC; cdr3_aa: CASSPLAGARNEQFF; clone_size: .; v_call: TRBV18; cdr3_length: 15; j_call: TRBJ2-1; d_call: TRBD2
cdr3_nt: TGCGCCAGCAGTGAGGGTCTTCATGGGTACGAGCAGTACTTC; cdr3_aa: CASSEGLHGYEQYF; clone_size: .; v_call: TRBV4-3; cdr3_length: 14; j_call: TRBJ2-7; d_call: .
cdr3_nt: TGTGCCAGCAGAGATACTAGCTTCGACGAGCAGTACTTC; cdr3_aa: CASRDTSFDEQYF; clone_size: .; v_call: TRBV6-5; cdr3_length: 13; j_call: TRBJ2-7; d_call: .
cdr3_nt: TGTGCCAGCAGCTCGATGGGGACTGCCCAAGAGACCCAGTACTTC; cdr3_aa: CASSSMGTAQETQYF; clone_size: .; v_call: TRBV7-2; cdr3_length: 15; j_call: TRBJ2-5; d_call: .
cdr3_nt: TGTGCCTGGAGCCCTTATAAGATGGGCTCTGGTGTAGGCATTCAGTACTTC; cdr3_aa: CAWSPYKMGSGVGIQYF; clone_size: .; v_call: TRBV30; cdr3_length: 17; j_call: TRBJ2-4; d_call: .
cdr3_nt: TGTGCCAGCAGCATAGGACTAGCGGGAGGTCTCTACGAGCAGTACTTC; cdr3_aa: CASSIGLAGGLYEQYF; clone_size: .; v_call: TRBV21-1; cdr3_length: 16; j_call: TRBJ2-7; d_call: .
cdr3_nt: TGTGCCAGTAGTACCGCAAACAGGGGGGTGAACACTGAAGCTTTCTTT; cdr3_aa: CASSTANRGVNTEAFF; clone_size: .; v_call: TRBV19; cdr3_length: 16; j_call: TRBJ1-1; d_call: TRBD1
cdr3_nt: TGTGCCAGTAGTCTTTTAGGTGAGCAGTTCTTC; cdr3_aa: CASSLLGEQFF; clone_size: .; v_call: TRBV19; cdr3_length: 11; j_call: TRBJ2-1; d_call: .
cdr3_nt: TGTGCCAGCAGGCTAGCGGGAGTGAGGGAGCAGTTCTTC; cdr3_aa: CASRLAGVREQFF; clone_size: .; v_call: TRBV28; cdr3_length: 13; j_call: TRBJ2-1; d_call: TRBD2
cdr3_nt: TGCGCCAGCAGCAGGGGCGAGTCCTACGAGCAGTACTTC; cdr3_aa: CASSRGESYEQYF; clone_size: .; v_call: TRBV5-1; cdr3_length: 13; j_call: TRBJ2-7; d_call: .
cdr3_nt: TGTGCCATCAGAAAACCCCAGGGCGGGACAGGGGACTATGGCTACACCTTC; cdr3_aa: CAIRKPQGGTGDYGYTF; clone_size: .; v_call: TRBV10-3; cdr3_length: 17; j_call: TRBJ1-2; d_call: TRBD1
cdr3_nt: TGTGCCAGCAGCCAAGATGAACCGACGGGCGGCCTCACAGATACGCAGTATTTT; cdr3_aa: CASSQDEPTGGLTDTQYF; clone_size: .; v_call: TRBV14; cdr3_length: 18; j_call: TRBJ2-3; d_call: .
cdr3_nt: TGTGCCAGCAGCCTCGGGACTAGCGGGTCCTACGAGCAGTACTTC; cdr3_aa: CASSLGTSGSYEQYF; clone_size: .; v_call: TRBV5-6; cdr3_length: 15; j_call: TRBJ2-7; d_call: TRBD2